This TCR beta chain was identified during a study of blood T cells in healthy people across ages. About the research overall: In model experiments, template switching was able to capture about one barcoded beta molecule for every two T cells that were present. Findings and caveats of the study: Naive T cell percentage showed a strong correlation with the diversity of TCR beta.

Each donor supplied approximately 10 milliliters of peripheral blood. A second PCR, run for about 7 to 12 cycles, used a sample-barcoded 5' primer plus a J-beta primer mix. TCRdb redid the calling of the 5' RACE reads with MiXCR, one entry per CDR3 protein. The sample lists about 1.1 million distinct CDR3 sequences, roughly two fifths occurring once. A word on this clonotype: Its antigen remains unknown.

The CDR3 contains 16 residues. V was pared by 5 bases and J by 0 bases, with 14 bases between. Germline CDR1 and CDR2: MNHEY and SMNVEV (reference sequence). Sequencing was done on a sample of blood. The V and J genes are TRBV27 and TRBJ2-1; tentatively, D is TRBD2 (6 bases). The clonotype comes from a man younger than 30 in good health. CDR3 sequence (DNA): TGTGCCAGCAGTCCCGGACTAACGAGCTCCTACAATGAGCAGTTCTTC. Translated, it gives CASSPGLTSSYNEQFF.